This entry concerns a single T cell receptor (beta chain). Its antigen is currently not known. Per-base qualities were not stored, and no clone one base away is much larger. The source of the sample is a study of metastatic and nonmetastatic thyroid tumors (dated by TCRdb to between 2020 and 2021). Looking at the study overall: For patients with malignant and with benign thyroid disease, the researchers compared repertoires between peripheral blood samples and tumor or nodule tissue samples. Overall results and qualifications from the work: In both blood and tumor samples, malignant tumors were reported to have significantly higher TCR beta diversity than benign nodules.

Before undergoing thyroid surgery, none of the patients had been given any kind of treatment. The study retrospectively analysed patient clinical samples collected from about 2012 to 2019 using T-cell receptor beta sequencing. From the cysteine up to the phenylalanine, the CDR3 has a length of 14 residues. The sequence is cut down to CDR3 DNA, 42 bases in frame from base 1. V is reduced by 7 bases and J by 0 bases, leaving a spacing of 12 bases between them. Based on the germline V gene (reference sequence), the CDR1 and CDR2 sequences are MNHEY and SMNVEV. Receptors were amplified or captured by PCR. TCRdb names Illumina HiSeq 4000 as the instrument used. High-throughput sequencing was used to profile the TCR beta-chain CDR3 region of every patient. On the authors' methods: The researchers built a classifier to tell apart papillary thyroid cancer patients with distant metastasis, based on CDR3 differences among clinicopathological groups. The Shannon index was used to measure repertoire diversity, and the Morisita-Horn index was used to measure how similar tumor and blood repertoires were. TCRdb reworked the public reads: Q25 trimming with fastp, MiXCR clone assembly, productive beta chains retained. Here the V and J calls rest on TCRdb's processing, not on the authors' analysis. The sample profile shows over 15,000 clones; about 34% of them were found once. Together, the top ten hold 17% of the sample.

The chain joins TRBV27 to TRBJ1-1, with the D gene not clear enough to name. Sequences were obtained from tumor tissue. The source is a female donor with papillary thyroid cancer or a benign thyroid nodule (not recorded which). Some clones in this sample may be carry-over from other donors' samples. This receptor carries the CDR3 CASITGRMNTEAFF. The nucleotides read TGTGCCAGCATTACCGGACGGATGAACACTGAAGCTTTCTTT.